This TCR beta chain came from a study of cytomegalovirus exposure and HLA in healthy donors (dated by TCRdb to the late 2010s). The study in broad terms: An earlier analysis of about 560 of the donors reported 250 to 300 Gb of sequence data and 100 million to 120 million unique TCR beta sequences obtained from about 180 million T cells. An early release that covered about 600 HLA-typed donors contained approximately 300 gigabases of sequencing data and about 84 million unique TCR sequences. To study patterns of TCR occurrence, a later analysis re-analyzed previously published TCR beta repertoires from 500 to 850 donors and added high-resolution HLA genotyping. Among the 398 genotyped donors, approximately 76% belonged to the genetic ancestry cluster associated with self-reported Caucasian donors. In a later genetic analysis, genome-wide SNP genotypes for about 65% of the 666 donors were used, and that subset was treated as a discovery cohort. To predict cytomegalovirus infection status, the study combined high-throughput TCR immunosequencing, statistical association of individual TCRs with disease status, and machine learning. The number of donors typed differed by locus, with about 629-630 for A, B, C, DRB1 and DQB1, over 500 for DQA1, nearly 610 for DPA1, and around 430 for DPB1. An earlier analysis of a few hundred of the donors applied high-throughput TCR beta sequencing to assess whether each TCR beta V gene segment acted as functional or pseudogenic. Rather than using new phenotypic data, the later analysis identified candidate immune exposures from TCR beta sequences and from how often those sequences occurred across donors. Among approximately 370 genotyped donors of the cohort, an average of approximately 240,000 unique TCR beta nucleotide sequences was sequenced per donor, of which approximately 18% were non-productive. Every repertoire in the discovery cohort had been generated on one and the same sequencing platform. The study used immunosequencing to profile the T cell repertoires of some 600 subjects and linked those repertoires to cytomegalovirus serostatus. Both class I and class II loci were covered by HLA typing, at four-digit resolution. In addition to the first cohort of around 670 subjects, a separate validation cohort of 130 or so different subjects was used. Donor age, sex, ethnicity and CMV serostatus were compiled alongside the repertoire data. Four or five DR-DQ haplotypes were handled as single units for association and clustering because linkage in the cohort was strong. The study was designed to test whether signatures of past pathogen exposure could be identified by cataloging public T cell receptors.

In total, just over 650 healthy bone marrow donors made up the cohort. At the time of sampling, every cohort member was nominally healthy, though immune exposures that went unrecorded were likely present. The donor was CMV seronegative and was included in the group of under 450 seronegative cohort members. A peripheral blood sample was provided by each donor, and peripheral blood mononuclear cells were used for TCR beta sequencing. Genomic DNA extraction from the blood cell samples was performed with the Qiagen DNeasy Blood Extraction Kit. General study outcomes and caveats: According to a later genetic analysis, donors in an Asian-associated ancestry cluster had fewer N-insertions in productive TCRs than the approximately 690-donor mean. Broadly in line with IMGT annotations, most TCR beta V segments showed up in productive rearrangements about 87% or about 30% of the time in an earlier analysis of 450 to 750 of the donors. In the study, some 160 TCR beta chains were listed as associated with cytomegalovirus. A cluster of highly shared sequence variants was judged likely to be a technical artifact of the sequencing pipeline. In vitro tests confirmed that a few of the cytomegalovirus-associated TCR beta chains recognize cytomegalovirus antigens. The earlier analysis of 587 of the donors excluded over 15 rarely observed V segments, including chromosome 9 orphons, because counts were too low. While some public TCRs were present in many individuals, most TCR sequences turned up only very rarely across donors. Immune exposure information for the cohort was limited to CMV serostatus. Some IMGT-functional V segments, including TRBV6-2 and TRBV6-3, could not be distinguished by the 87-base-pair reads and were therefore excluded. A further reported finding was that TCR beta sequences accurately predicted the HLA-A and HLA-B alleles for most subjects in the first cohort. The cohort was sequenced for TCR beta chains only, and without alpha or paired-chain data the features that could be detected were limited. The classifier was reported to diagnose cytomegalovirus status with high specificity and sensitivity in both the original cohort and the validation cohort. A later analysis associated about 17,000 TCR beta sequences with specific HLA alleles at a false discovery rate of 0.05. In a later analysis, several top co-occurrence clusters were reported to appear linked to parvovirus B19, influenza, CMV and Epstein-Barr virus. Linkage disequilibrium might explain the correlated functional status among segregating V segments, but an unknown experimental factor could not be ruled out. Assigning TCR associations to individual alleles was difficult when HLA alleles, especially DR and DQ, strongly co-occurred. According to a later analysis, TCR association rates differed among HLA loci, with DRB1 alleles showing the most associated TCRs and HLA-C alleles showing the fewest. In a later analysis, HLA-associated TCR beta chains were found to be more clonally expanded and to have lower generation probabilities than equally common non-associated chains. The authors suggested that the approach could potentially be extended to other disease states and immunological phenotypes. Because HLA typing was missing for some donors at each locus, association tests included only the typed subset. Sequencing depth was assumed to be roughly uniform across donors in the presence/absence analyses, though that assumption may not hold. According to a later analysis, most CMV-associated TCR beta chains appeared to be HLA-restricted, and the HLA associations seemed to be driven largely by CMV exposure. In a later genetic analysis, a missense DCLRE1C variant was associated with V-gene and J-gene trimming of TCR beta chains, and the association was replicated in an independent cohort.

The library was produced with the immunoSEQ multiplex PCR assay. For the multiplex PCR, a mixture combining 60 forward primers for TCR Vbeta segments and 13 reverse primers for TCR Jbeta segments was used. Amplification of the CDR3 region of rearranged TCR beta genes was performed with a multiplex PCR assay on genomic DNA. Amplified TCR beta libraries were sequenced as 87-base-pair reads on the Illumina HiSeq System. Under the source paper's analysis protocol: A later analysis counted about 82 million unique TCR beta chains across the 670 or so repertoires, and some 12 million of these chains were shared by at least two donors. Raw reads were error-corrected and collapsed into unique sequences by a nearest-neighbor algorithm in which closely related sequences were merged to remove PCR and sequencing errors. Alignment of CDR3 sequences to IMGT reference sequences was used to assign V, D and J gene segments. For a sequence to be retained, a match of at least six nucleotides to both a V gene segment and a J gene segment was required. A rearrangement counted as productive if the CDR3 had no stop codons and remained in frame with V and J, and every other rearrangement counted as non-productive. Following IMGT convention, CDR3 was defined as the stretch from the second conserved V-encoded cysteine up to the conserved J-encoded phenylalanine. In an earlier analysis of just under 600 of the donors, sequences lacking an unambiguous match to a single V gene segment were excluded. An earlier analysis of approximately 590 of the donors classified V segments as functional when productive rearrangements were above 56.7% and as segregating when the standard deviation between donors was above 5%. A statistical classification framework was developed to diagnose cytomegalovirus status using the catalog of TCR beta chain sequences. A later analysis assigned V and J genes by comparing TCR nucleotide sequences with IMGT/GENE-DB human TR gene sequences. The TCRdist pipeline was used in a later analysis to assign CDR3 sequences and most-parsimonious VDJ recombination scenarios. A later analysis defined each TCR beta chain by its CDR3 amino acid sequence plus V-gene family, and excluded reads lacking a unique V-gene family. A later analysis removed 600 or so highly shared, low-generation-probability nucleotide sequences to deal with suspected cross-contamination and a sequencing artifact. In a later analysis, a clonal expansion index for each public chain was calculated from normalized within-repertoire ranks of inferred template counts. A later analysis computed generation probabilities with a VDJ recombination model fitted to out-of-frame rearrangements, and checked the results against IGoR. Hypergeometric tests were used in a later analysis to score TCR-TCR, TCR-HLA and TCR-CMV co-occurrence, with a repertoire-size bias correction applied to the TCR pairs. To estimate false discovery rates, a later analysis permuted the HLA or CMV assignments 20 times. In a later analysis, co-occurring TCRs were grouped using DBSCAN, with TCRdist sequence similarity added in when clustering inside HLA-allele-positive subsets. For co-occurrence clustering, repertoires with fewer than 30,000 or more than 120,000 public chains were excluded, along with five repertoires with anomalous nucleotide sharing. TCRdb obtained this table from immuneACCESS and retained in-frame rearrangements with V and J assigned. These tables miss some clones; where compared with another copy, unresolved V genes account for less than half of the shortfall, and the remainder is unexplained. The DNA was the basis for D and trimming; V, J and clone size are from that table. This sample is represented by under 200,000 clones; about 86% of them were singletons. Of the sample, 1.5% to 2% falls within the top ten clones.

The CDR3 has 13 amino acids, counting the end cysteine and phenylalanine. The retained sequence is limited to the CDR3, 39 bases, with the frame set at the first base. For CDR1 and CDR2, the germline V gene lists SNHLY and FYNNEI. V and J are truncated by 1 base and 2 bases respectively, leaving an intervening sequence of 6 bases. Regarding this clone: Its antigen remains unidentified. There are no base qualities to consult, and no much larger clone falls within one base.

This chain is built from TRBV2 and TRBJ2-7, with the D segment identity uncertain. This TCR came from a woman aged 18-29 years in good health and CMV-seronegative. Sequenced material: PBMCs. The CDR3 loop reads CASSEDTTYEQYF. The DNA sequence reads TGTGCCAGCAGTGAAGATACAACCTACGAGCAGTACTTC. With all but the CDR3 taken from the reference TRBV2 and TRBJ2-7 genes, the full variable domain is: EPEVTQTPSHQVTQMGQEVILRCVPISNHLYFYWYRQILGQKVEFLVSFYNNEISEKSEIFDDQFSVERPDGSNFTLKIRSTKLEDSAMYFCASSEDTTYEQYFGPGTRLTVT.